The present T cell receptor (beta chain) was sequenced within a study of blood T cell repertoires in COVID-19 (dated by TCRdb to the early 2020s). Some background on the complete study: Samples from collaborators originated in the United States, Italy and Spain and spanned both the acute and convalescent phases of COVID-19. The material from the prospective study consisted of cDNA or gDNA derived from T cells, B-cell-depleted T cells, or PBMCs. Subjects who had been exposed to COVID-19, were actively infected with it, or had recovered from it provided the deeply sampled blood TCRbeta repertoires that made up the dataset. The repertoires were released in a freely available public database intended as a resource for research on the immune response to SARS-CoV-2. Samples were obtained from the ongoing ImmuneRACE study (first 160 participants) and from 1,000 to 1,500 subjects provided by 6 global collaborators. The sample metadata nearly always contained a de-identified subject ID, COVID-19 status, age in years and sex. Where available, HLA class I and class II types were obtained from metadata supplied by the sample provider rather than from assay-based typing.

Based on the germline V gene (reference sequence), the CDR1 and CDR2 sequences are SEHNR and FQNEAQ. The CDR3 has 15 amino acids, counting the end cysteine and phenylalanine. The retained sequence is limited to the CDR3, 45 bases, with the frame set at the first base. The junction carries 10 bases between V and J, which are trimmed by 1 base and 3 bases respectively. General study outcomes and caveats: Clinical and demographic metadata were provided uncurated, with the amount varying by source and participant.

As concerns this clone: The specificity of this receptor is unknown. The sample holds no much larger clone one base away, and base qualities are not on file.

Collaborating institutions collected whole blood in K2EDTA tubes following their own protocols. Collaborator samples were shipped for TCRbeta analysis as frozen whole blood, isolated PBMCs, or DNA extracted from either sample type. The immunoSEQ Assay, a bias-controlled multiplex PCR, was used to amplify TCRbeta CDR3 regions from genomic DNA. Per the authors' processing: The number of nucleated cells in each sample was estimated from the amplification of reference gene primers within the assay. To quantify the absolute abundance of each unique TCRbeta CDR3 rearrangement, sequence reads were collapsed and filtered. For each sample, productive Simpson clonality was calculated as the square root of Simpson's diversity index over productive rearrangements. TCRdb provides this immuneACCESS table in a form limited to in-frame rearrangements. Some clones are lacking; in checked studies, under half of them reflect an unresolved V gene, and why the rest are absent is not known. V and J calls and clone size are as listed in that table; D and trimming were resolved from the DNA. This sample comprises some 200,000 clones, over 80% of them detected only once. The ten largest clones add up to about 6% of the sample.

The chain was built from TRBV7-9 and TRBJ1-5; the D gene is perhaps TRBD1, from 5 matching bases. The sequencing sample was made of peripheral blood. This sequence was found in a woman aged 35 to 49 with acute or convalescent COVID-19. The CDR3 region reads CASSLGQGHNQPQHF. The nucleotides are TGTGCCAGCAGCTTAGGTCAGGGTCACAATCAGCCCCAGCATTTT.